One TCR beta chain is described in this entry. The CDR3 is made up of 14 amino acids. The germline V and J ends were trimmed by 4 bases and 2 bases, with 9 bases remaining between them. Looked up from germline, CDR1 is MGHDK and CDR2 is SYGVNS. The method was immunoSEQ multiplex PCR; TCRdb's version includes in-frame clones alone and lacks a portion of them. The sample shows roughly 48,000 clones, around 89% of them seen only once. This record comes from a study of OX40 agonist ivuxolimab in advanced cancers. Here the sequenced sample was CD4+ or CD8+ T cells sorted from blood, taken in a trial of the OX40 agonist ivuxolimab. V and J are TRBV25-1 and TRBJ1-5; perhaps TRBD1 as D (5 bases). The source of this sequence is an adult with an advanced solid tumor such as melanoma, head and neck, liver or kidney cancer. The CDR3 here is CASSGGTGNQPQHF. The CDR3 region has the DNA TGTGCCAGCAGTGGAGGGACGGGCAATCAGCCCCAGCATTTT.